These 25 T cell receptor beta chains were all obtained from the same sample, sequenced in a study of Tregs in tolerant kidney transplant recipients. The table came from immunoSEQ multiplex PCR; TCRdb's copy has only in-frame clones and leaves some out. The sample records fewer than 80,000 clones, around nine tenths being singletons. The specimen comprised CD4+ T cells from blood, sampled before the transplant. These TCRs come from a human donor who received a combined kidney and bone marrow transplant.

The chain has TRBV18 and TRBJ2-5; D is possibly TRBD1 (6 bases). V dropped 4 bases and J dropped 2 bases, with 11 bases sitting between them. Per the germline V gene, CDR1 is KGHSH and CDR2 is LQKENI. This CDR3 region has 14 residues. CDR3 sequence (DNA): TGTGCCAGCTCACTTCAGGGGCTTCAAGAGACCCAGTACTTC. Its protein is CASSLQGLQETQYF.

The chain links TRBV27 to TRBJ2-7; TRBD2 matches at 8 bases. This CDR3 region has 18 residues. In germline, CDR1 is MNHEY, CDR2 SMNVEV (reference sequence). V was pared by 3 bases and J by 0 bases, with 13 bases of the junction left unmatched. In DNA form, the CDR3 reads TGTGCCAGCAGTTTGGGACCCATTAGCGGGGCCAGCTCCTACGAGCAGTACTTC. Amino acid sequence: CASSLGPISGASSYEQYF.

CDR3 DNA sequence: TGCAGCGTTGGGGACAGGGACTCTGTGGCGCAGTATTTT. Its protein is CSVGDRDSVAQYF. This rearrangement joins TRBV29-1 to TRBJ2-3; TRBD1 matches at 9 bases. In germline, CDR1 is SQVTM, CDR2 ANQGSEA. The V segment lost 4 bases and the J segment 10 bases; nucleotides outside the gene matches: 9. This CDR3 spans 13 amino acids.

The chain couples TRBV28 to TRBJ1-2; D is perhaps TRBD1 (6 bases). The germline CDR1 and CDR2 sequences are MDHEN and SYDVKM. CDR3 length: 13 residues. Trimming took 5 bases from V and 4 from J, leaving 11 bases between them. CDR3 sequence (DNA): TGTGCCAGCAGTGCAGGGGTCGGCTATGGCTACACCTTC. This gives the protein CASSAGVGYGYTF.

The chain recombines TRBV6-5 with TRBJ2-7, with TRBD2 matching 11 bases. V dropped 5 bases and J dropped 2; count of bases not matched to a gene: 5. The CDR3 is 15 residues long. The germline V gene encodes CDR1 MNHEY and CDR2 SVGAGI. The CDR3 loop reads CASSRTSGSPYEQYF. In DNA form, the CDR3 reads TGTGCCAGCAGTCGTACTAGCGGGAGCCCCTACGAGCAGTACTTC.

This chain uses TRBV27 with TRBJ1-1, with D possibly TRBD1 on 6 matching bases. CDR3 size: 14 residues. Trimming stripped 5 bases from V and 1 base from J, with 11 bases between. CDR1 and CDR2 from the germline V gene are MNHEY and SMNVEV (reference sequence). In DNA form, the CDR3 reads TGTGCCAGCAGTCAAACGGACAGGAACACTGAAGCTTTCTTT. Its translation is CASSQTDRNTEAFF.

This clone appeared a single time. V gene TRBV7-2 combines with J gene TRBJ2-5; the D gene is possibly TRBD2 (5 bases). The CDR3 covers 18 residues. Trimming cost V 1 base and J 2 bases, with 20 bases left between them. Germline CDR1 and CDR2: SGHTA and FQGNSA. The CDR3 region has the DNA TGTGCCAGCAGCTTAGGACGAGGCGGCAGGAGGCCGCAAGAGACCCAGTACTTC. Its protein product is CASSLGRGGRRPQETQYF. The variable domain in full, completed from reference TRBV7-2 and TRBJ2-5, reads GAGVSQSPSNKVTEKGKDVELRCDPISGHTALYWYRQSLGQGLEFLIYFQGNSAPDKSGLPSDRFSAERTGGSVSTLTIQRTQQEDSAVYLCASSLGRGGRRPQETQYFGPGTRLLVL.

The chain joins TRBV6-5 to TRBJ1-1; D remains ambiguous. V gave up 7 bases and J gave up 0 bases, with 15 bases separating them. CDR1 is MNHEY, CDR2 SVGAGI, per germline. There are 15 residues in the CDR3. This CDR3 is CASKSSQVMNTEAFF. The CDR3 bases are TGTGCCAGCAAATCAAGCCAGGTAATGAACACTGAAGCTTTCTTT.

The CDR3 region has the DNA TGTGCCAGCAGTTACATGGGGACTACCGGTTACAATGAGCAGTTCTTC. Amino acid sequence: CASSYMGTTGYNEQFF. V usage is TRBV6-5 and J usage is TRBJ2-1, with TRBD2 identical over 7 bases. CDR3 length: 16 residues. Germline loops: CDR1 MNHEY, CDR2 SVGAGI. V was pared by 2 bases and J by 4 bases, with 8 bases of the junction left unmatched.

The V gene is TRBV6-6, the J gene TRBJ2-7; TRBD2 aligns across 9 bases. This CDR3 contains 15 residues. With 4 bases clipped from V and 3 bases from J, the junction kept 7 bases outside the gene matches. The germline gives CDR1 MNHNY, CDR2 SVGAGI (reference sequence). CDR3 residues: CASSSSGRMYYEQYF. For the CDR3, the DNA is TGTGCCAGCAGTTCCAGCGGGAGGATGTACTACGAGCAGTACTTC.

Here the CDR3 reads CASSPPDRAGGELFF. CDR3 DNA: TGTGCCAGCAGTCCCCCGGACAGGGCGGGCGGGGAGCTGTTTTTT. The chain carries TRBV28 and TRBJ2-2, with 8 bases that match TRBD1. Germline V CDR1 and CDR2: MDHEN, SYDVKM. Trimming cost V 5 bases and J 7 bases; bases outside gene matches: 9. This CDR3 is built from 15 residues.

V and J are TRBV19 and TRBJ2-7; TRBD1 might be the D (6 bases). The CDR3 is 14 amino acids. Germline lookup yields CDR1 LNHDA and CDR2 SQIVND (reference sequence). Deletions cut 5 bases from V and 9 bases from J, with 20 bases between. The CDR3 loop reads CASSPGLVQTGQYF. CDR3 DNA sequence: TGTGCCAGTAGTCCCGGACTGGTCCAGACAGGGCAGTACTTC. Together with reference TRBV19 and TRBJ2-7, the CDR3 gives the full variable domain: DGGITQSPKYLFRKEGQNVTLSCEQNLNHDAMYWYRQDPGQGLRLIYYSQIVNDFQKGDIAEGYSVSREKKESFPLTVTSAQKNPTAFYLCASSPGLVQTGQYFGPGTRLTVT.

This chain uses TRBV27 with TRBJ1-2; D possibly corresponds to TRBD1 (5 bases). This CDR3 region has 17 residues. CDR1 is MNHEY and CDR2 is SMNVEV in the germline V gene (reference sequence). Trimming pared 2 bases from V and 0 bases from J, leaving 16 bases between. CDR3 DNA sequence: TGTGCCAGCAGTTTAACCCCGGGACTCGGAGCTAACTATGGCTACACCTTC. It specifies CASSLTPGLGANYGYTF.

This clone was observed a single time. The V call is TRBV5-1, the J call TRBJ2-5; 10 nucleotides agree with TRBD1. The CDR3 extends over 14 amino acids. CDR1 is SGHRS, CDR2 YFSETQ, per germline. Germline trimming cut 3 bases from V and 5 bases from J; bases unmatched to any gene: 4. In nucleotides, the CDR3 is TGCGCCAGCAGCTCCGGGACAGGGGCCGAGACCCAGTACTTC. This codes for CASSSGTGAETQYF.

This clone was observed once. The rearrangement joins TRBV2 to TRBJ2-2; 8 bases align to TRBD1. The CDR3 consists of 16 residues. V dropped 3 bases and J dropped 5; count of bases not matched to a gene: 8. Germline CDR1 reads SNHLY; CDR2 reads FYNNEI. CDR3 bases: TGTGCCAGCAGTGATCTTGGCAGGGGGCGAACCGGGGAGCTGTTTTTT. It yields the protein CASSDLGRGRTGELFF.

V gene TRBV7-3 combines with J gene TRBJ2-3; no firm D call. This CDR3 spans 14 amino acids. The V end lost 3 bases, the J end lost 0 bases, and 7 bases lay between the germline ends. Germline assignment: CDR1 SGHTA and CDR2 FQGTGA. Here the CDR3 reads CASSFQASTDTQYF. In DNA form, the CDR3 reads TGTGCCAGCAGCTTTCAAGCAAGCACAGATACGCAGTATTTT.

This sequence joins TRBV9 and TRBJ2-5; D is undetermined. CDR3 length: 13 residues. The ends were cut back, 2 bases at V and 5 bases at J, with 10 bases in the middle. CDR1 and CDR2 (germline): SGDLS, YYNGEE. CDR3 DNA: TGTGCCAGCAGCGTTATCCCCGAGGAGACCCAGTACTTC. Protein sequence: CASSVIPEETQYF.

This chain's CDR3 is CASVPPSGGSTYEQYF. Here the CDR3 DNA reads TGTGCCAGCGTCCCCCCAAGTGGGGGGTCTACCTACGAGCAGTACTTC. V is TRBV9 and J is TRBJ2-7; a weak D match, TRBD2 (6 bases). Germline V gives CDR1 SGDLS, CDR2 YYNGEE. The CDR3 is 16 amino acids. The V end was cut by 7 bases, the J end by 2 bases, with 22 bases between.

This chain uses TRBV5-1 with TRBJ1-2; D is possibly TRBD1 (6 bases). The CDR3 length is 15 residues. The germline V and J ends were trimmed by 0 bases and 8 bases, with 17 bases remaining between them. Per the germline V gene, CDR1 is SGHRS and CDR2 is YFSETQ. CDR3 sequence reads: CASSLEVYREGGYTF. The CDR3 DNA follows: TGCGCCAGCAGCTTGGAGGTATACAGGGAAGGGGGCTACACCTTC.

This clone was recorded only once. The CDR3 DNA reads TGCGCCAGCAGCTATAGACAGCAAGAGACCCAGTACTTC. It specifies CASSYRQQETQYF. V and J are TRBV5-1 and TRBJ2-5; maybe TRBD1 (5 bases). Between the trimmed V and J ends, which lost 3 bases and 2 bases, there was a span of 8 bases. CDR1 and CDR2 (germline): SGHRS, YFSETQ. This CDR3 comprises 13 residues. The variable domain in full, with the rest retrieved from reference TRBV5-1 and TRBJ2-5, is KAGVTQTPRYLIKTRGQQVTLSCSPISGHRSVSWYQQTPGQGLQFLFEYFSETQRNKGNFPGRFSGRQFSNSRSEMNVSTLELGDSALYLCASSYRQQETQYFGPGTRLLVL.

The rearrangement uses TRBV30 and TRBJ2-1; D possibly corresponds to TRBD2 (6 bases). Germline CDR1 GTSNPN, CDR2 SVGIG (reference sequence). The CDR3 runs 14 residues. Trimming shortened V by 1 base and J by 5 bases, and 12 bases separated the two germline ends. The CDR3 DNA sequence: TGTGCCTGGAGTGGTTTCGGGAGAGACAATGAGCAGTTCTTC. This translates into CAWSGFGRDNEQFF. Drawing the rest from reference TRBV30 and TRBJ2-1, the complete variable domain is SQTIHQWPATLVQPVGSPLSLECTVEGTSNPNLYWYRQAAGRGLQLLFYSVGIGQISSEVPQNLSASRPQDRQFILSSKKLLLSDSGFYLCAWSGFGRDNEQFFGPGTRLTVL.

This clone was picked up one time. The chain employs TRBV6-5 and TRBJ2-3; TRBD2 matches 8 bases. Germline V gene lookup returns CDR1 MNHEY and CDR2 SVGAGI. Trimming cost V 4 bases and J 0 bases; bases outside gene matches: 3. This CDR3 is 15 amino acids long. CDR3 region: CASSSASGSTDTQYF. CDR3 bases: TGTGCCAGCAGTTCGGCTAGCGGGAGCACAGATACGCAGTATTTT.

The gene calls are TRBV28 and TRBJ1-3; D is possibly TRBD1 (6 bases). Trimming cost V 6 bases and J 0 bases, with 15 bases left between them. The germline CDR1 and CDR2 sequences are MDHEN and SYDVKM. The CDR3 runs to 16 residues. In DNA form, the CDR3 reads TGTGCCAGCAGCGAAATCAGGGGCCCCTCTGGAAACACCATATATTTT. This sequence encodes CASSEIRGPSGNTIYF.

The chain has TRBV7-3 and TRBJ2-7, with 8 bases identical to TRBD1. Germline assignment: CDR1 SGHTA and CDR2 FQGTGA. The CDR3 covers 13 residues. V shed 4 bases and J 3 bases; nucleotides not matched to a gene: 2. DNA for the CDR3: TGTGCCAGCAGCTCCGACAGGGGCTACGAGCAGTACTTC. It codes for CASSSDRGYEQYF.

The chain couples TRBV15 to TRBJ1-5; the D gene is possibly TRBD1 (5 bases). The CDR3 sequence is 15 residues long. The germline V and J ends were trimmed by 6 bases and 4 bases, with 16 bases remaining between them. Per the germline V gene, CDR1 is LNHNV and CDR2 is YYDKDF (reference sequence). CDR3 nucleotide sequence: TGTGCCACCAGACAAGGGGAGGGACCGAATCAGCCCCAGCATTTT. This encodes CATRQGEGPNQPQHF.